The next 32 T cell receptor beta chains were all read from a single sample in a study of radiotherapy plus CTLA-4 blockade in lung cancer. TCRdb keeps only in-frame clones here, not all; method: immunoSEQ multiplex PCR. The sample consists of 80,000 to 95,000 clones, approximately 80% of them appearing once. The source was peripheral blood, collected from a patient treated with radiotherapy plus ipilimumab. Receptor source: a human donor with non-small cell lung cancer that progressed on radiotherapy plus ipilimumab.

The J gene is TRBJ1-1, the V gene TRBV10-3; 7 positions match TRBD1. The V and J ends lost 9 bases and 0 bases, in that order; junction bases with no gene match: 4. The V gene's germline CDR1 is ENHRY and CDR2 SYGVKD. The CDR3 is 13 residues long. This chain's CDR3 is CAIAGGVNTEAFF. The CDR3 bases are TGTGCCATAGCAGGGGGAGTGAACACTGAAGCTTTCTTT.

As DNA, the CDR3 is TGTGCCAGCTCACCACCGGCTAGCGGGTATAGCACAGATACGCAGTATTTT. Translated, it gives CASSPPASGYSTDTQYF. The V and J genes are TRBV18 and TRBJ2-3; 8 bases match TRBD2. Germline trimming cut 0 bases from V and 0 bases from J; bases unmatched to any gene: 5. CDR3 size: 17 residues. The germline gives CDR1 KGHSH, CDR2 LQKENI.

The chain joins TRBV9 to TRBJ2-2; unclear D gene. The CDR3 spans 13 residues. The germline gives CDR1 SGDLS, CDR2 YYNGEE. Trimming took 0 bases from V and 5 from J, leaving 5 bases between them. Written as DNA, the CDR3 is TGTGCCAGCAGCGTAGCTGTAACCGGGGAGCTGTTTTTT. Protein: CASSVAVTGELFF.

This clone was counted a few times. The chain is built from TRBV5-1 and TRBJ2-3; D not resolved. The CDR3 runs to 12 residues. CDR1 is SGHRS, CDR2 YFSETQ, per germline. V lost 4 bases and J 4 bases, leaving 7 bases between the germline ends. The CDR3 spells CASSIEADTQYF. CDR3 DNA sequence: TGCGCCAGCAGCATCGAGGCAGATACGCAGTATTTT.

The chain uses TRBV6-6 and TRBJ2-3; D not certain. This CDR3 contains 13 residues. Germline values: CDR1 MNHNY, CDR2 SVGAGI (reference sequence). Trimming removed 9 bases at V and 0 bases at J, with 10 bases between. The CDR3 DNA reads as TGTGCCAGGCCGCCAGACAGCACAGATACGCAGTATTTT. This codes for CARPPDSTDTQYF.

A few counts support this clone. This chain links TRBV28 with TRBJ2-7; unclear D gene. Trimming took 4 bases from V and 5 from J, leaving 18 bases between them. Germline CDR1 and CDR2: MDHEN and SYDVKM. This CDR3 comprises 15 residues. This chain's CDR3 is CASSSYGRRSDEQYF. The CDR3 DNA sequence: TGTGCCAGCAGTTCCTATGGTCGCAGGAGCGACGAGCAGTACTTC.

The chain couples TRBV6-5 to TRBJ1-4, with D possibly TRBD1 on 5 matching bases. The length of the CDR3 is 16 residues. Germline lookup yields CDR1 MNHEY and CDR2 SVGAGI. V was cut by 2 bases and J by 8 bases, with 18 bases left in between. CDR3 sequence: CASSYEPGPGGEKLFF. CDR3 in DNA: TGTGCCAGCAGTTACGAGCCGGGACCGGGAGGGGAAAAACTGTTTTTT.

CDR3 region: CASSLEGGSQPQHF. The CDR3 nucleotides read TGTGCCAGCAGCTTAGAAGGGGGCAGTCAGCCCCAGCATTTT. The V call is TRBV7-9, the J call TRBJ1-5; 7 bases match TRBD1. Germline loops: CDR1 SEHNR, CDR2 FQNEAQ (reference sequence). This CDR3 comprises 14 residues. Germline trimming cut 1 base from V and 6 bases from J; bases unmatched to any gene: 3.

The CDR3 spells CASSQDPANTEAFF. Here the CDR3 DNA reads TGTGCCAGCAGCCAAGATCCAGCCAACACTGAAGCTTTCTTT. The J gene is TRBJ1-1, the V gene TRBV4-2, with D hard to call. CDR1 and CDR2 from the germline V gene are LGHNA and YNFKEQ. V lost 0 bases and J 2 bases, leaving 7 bases between the germline ends. The CDR3 covers 14 residues.

This clone came up a few times. The rearrangement joins TRBV14 to TRBJ2-7; tentatively, D is TRBD1 (6 bases). Germline CDR1 SGHDN, CDR2 FVKESK. The CDR3 has 15 amino acids. Trimming took off 4 bases at V and 4 bases at J, with 17 bases between the two ends. The CDR3 region is CASSLWTAPSYEQYF. The CDR3 coding sequence is TGTGCCAGCAGCCTTTGGACAGCGCCGTCGTACGAGCAGTACTTC.

This clone is hyperexpanded. Likely a read error: the CDR3 ends without its conserved phenylalanine or tryptophan. It is unclear where the CDR3 begins or ends on the DNA, so no DNA is shown, and the CDR3 is as TCRdb lists it. The J gene is TRBJ1-1, the V gene TRBV21-1. TRBV21-1 is assigned pseudogene status. The CDR3 totals 8 residues, both ends included. CDR3: CASSGRGA.

V usage is TRBV4-1 and J usage is TRBJ1-3, with 8 bases matching TRBD1. After removal of 0 bases from V and 4 bases from J, the junction contained 5 bases not matched to a gene. Germline V gene lookup returns CDR1 MGHRA and CDR2 YSYEKL. This CDR3 has 16 residues. Here the CDR3 reads CASSQDAGGSGNTIYF. CDR3 bases: TGCGCCAGCAGCCAAGATGCAGGGGGCTCGGGAAACACCATATATTTT.

The CDR3 DNA reads as TGTGCCAGCAGTGAACAACGTCCGGATACGCAGTATTTT. As protein: CASSEQRPDTQYF. The chain recombines TRBV6-1 with TRBJ2-3; D gene ambiguous. This CDR3 region has 13 residues. With 2 bases removed from V and 6 bases from J, the gap between germline ends came to 9 bases. In germline, CDR1 is MNHNS, CDR2 SASEGT.

The DNA of the CDR3 is TGTGCCAGCAGCCTCGGCGAAAGTAACTATGGCTACACCTTC. Its translation: CASSLGESNYGYTF. The chain uses TRBV5-6 and TRBJ1-2; D is undetermined. This CDR3 spans 14 amino acids. V gave up 4 bases and J gave up 1 base, with 11 bases separating them. Germline values: CDR1 SGHDT, CDR2 YYEEEE.

The V call is TRBV19, the J call TRBJ2-1; 9 positions match TRBD1. Germline V gene sequence: CDR1 LNHDA, CDR2 SQIVND (reference sequence). V lost 7 bases, J lost 6 bases, and 13 bases stayed unmatched. The CDR3 is 16 residues long. The CDR3 nucleotides are TGTGCCAGTAATCGGGCCGGGACAGGGATGAGCAATGAGCAGTTCTTC. The encoded protein is CASNRAGTGMSNEQFF.

With regard to this clone: One end of the junction is discordant with germline, which a read error may explain. The chain employs TRBV6-5 and TRBJ1-4; the D gene is possibly TRBD1 (5 bases). The germline gives CDR1 MNHEY, CDR2 SVGAGI. The length of the CDR3 is 15 residues. The CDR3 DNA reads TGTGCCAGCAGTCTGTACCAGGGAAAAAATGAGAAACTGTTTTTT. This codes for CASSLYQGKNEKLFF.

V and J are TRBV10-3 and TRBJ2-7; the match to TRBD1 covers 8 bases. The V gene end was trimmed by 10 bases and the J gene end by 4 bases; junction bases not matched to a gene: 3. Germline V CDR1 and CDR2: ENHRY, SYGVKD. The CDR3 is made up of 11 amino acids. CDR3 bases: TGTGCCACACAGGGGGTTTACGAGCAGTACTTC. Translation gives CATQGVYEQYF.

This clone was counted between two and nine times. The chain has TRBV7-6 and TRBJ2-1; possible D gene TRBD1, 5 bases. The germline CDR1 and CDR2 sequences are SGHVS and FNYEAQ. The CDR3 has 14 amino acids. V shed 1 base and J shed 8 bases, with 12 bases lying between them. This chain's CDR3 is CASSLVREGDEQFF. CDR3 nucleotides: TGTGCCAGCAGCTTAGTACGCGAAGGGGATGAGCAGTTCTTC.

J is TRBJ2-5 and V is TRBV4-1, with D perhaps matching TRBD1 or TRBD2 (6 bases each). V lost 1 base and J lost 5, with 14 bases in between. The CDR3 spans 15 residues. Germline values: CDR1 MGHRA, CDR2 YSYEKL. DNA for the CDR3: TGCGCCAGCAGCCAAGGCCCCGGGGGCGTGGAGACCCAGTACTTC. It codes for CASSQGPGGVETQYF.

This clone was detected only a few times. The chain carries TRBV10-2 and TRBJ2-2, with 10 bases matching TRBD2. Germline V gene data show CDR1 as WSHSY and CDR2 as SAAADI. The V gene end was trimmed by 10 bases and the J gene end by 3 bases; junction bases not matched to a gene: 8. The CDR3 loop spans 15 amino acids. The DNA of the CDR3 is TGCGCCATTCATCATAGCGGGAGGCACACCGGGGAGCTGTTTTTT. Translating it yields CAIHHSGRHTGELFF.

This rearrangement joins TRBV6-5 to TRBJ1-1, with D perhaps matching TRBD1 (6 bases). Germline-derived CDR1 and CDR2 are MNHEY and SVGAGI. CDR3 length equals 12 residues. V was trimmed by 7 bases and J by 6 bases, leaving 12 bases between them. CDR3: CASKGGWPEAFF. The CDR3 bases are TGTGCCAGCAAGGGGGGGTGGCCTGAAGCTTTCTTT.

The V gene is TRBV6-6, the J gene TRBJ2-1; the D is unclear. CDR3 size: 14 residues. Germline V gene sequence: CDR1 MNHNY, CDR2 SVGAGI (reference sequence). V lost 0 bases, J lost 7 bases, and 10 bases lay in between. CDR3 nucleotides: TGTGCCAGCAGTTACTCGCACTACGGGAATGAGCAGTTCTTC. Amino acid sequence: CASSYSHYGNEQFF.

This clone was counted only a few times. As DNA, the CDR3 is TGTGCCAGCAGCCCGGAAGGGGGGAACACTGAAGCTTTCTTT. It is translated as CASSPEGGNTEAFF. V usage is TRBV5-4 and J usage is TRBJ1-1, with D maybe TRBD1 (6 bases). Deletions cut 4 bases from V and 1 base from J, with 11 bases between. Germline CDR1 SGHNT, CDR2 YYREEE (reference sequence). The CDR3 contains 14 residues.

The chain uses TRBV6-5 and TRBJ1-2; 7 bases line up with TRBD1. The length of the CDR3 is 15 residues. From germline, CDR1 is MNHEY and CDR2 SVGAGI. V lost 2 bases to trimming and J lost 4 bases; unmatched junction nucleotides: 7. The CDR3 loop reads CASSYQQGQLYGYTF. CDR3 nucleotides: TGTGCCAGCAGTTACCAGCAGGGACAGCTCTATGGCTACACCTTC.

This clone was seen a handful of times. This chain links TRBV5-4 with TRBJ2-2, with 9 bases matching TRBD2. CDR1 is SGHNT, CDR2 YYREEE, per germline (reference sequence). Trimming cost V 2 bases and J 6 bases; bases outside gene matches: 5. There are 15 residues in the CDR3. The CDR3 DNA follows: TGTGCCAGCAGCTTTAGCGGGAGCTTCCCCGGGGAGCTGTTTTTT. Translating gives CASSFSGSFPGELFF.

The chain has TRBV5-1 and TRBJ1-1, with TRBD1 identical over 9 bases. CDR3 length: 17 residues. The V gene's germline CDR1 is SGHRS and CDR2 YFSETQ. Trimming took 1 base from V and 3 from J; bases not matched to a gene: 10. As DNA, the CDR3 is TGCGCCAGCAGCTTGATACAGGGGGCGATTTCCGACACTGAAGCTTTCTTT. This translates into CASSLIQGAISDTEAFF.

This clone was picked up a small number of times. This chain uses TRBV18 with TRBJ1-3, with D possibly TRBD1 on 5 matching bases. The ends were cut back, 1 base at V and 2 bases at J, with 9 bases in the middle. The CDR3 loop spans 15 amino acids. Germline loops: CDR1 KGHSH, CDR2 LQKENI. This CDR3 reads CASSPREQAGNTIYF. CDR3 nucleotide sequence: TGTGCCAGCTCACCACGGGAACAGGCTGGAAACACCATATATTTT.

The chain couples TRBV2 to TRBJ2-2; TRBD1 agrees at 11 bases. Per the germline V gene, CDR1 is SNHLY and CDR2 is FYNNEI. The V and J ends lost 0 bases and 8 bases, in that order; junction bases with no gene match: 8. The CDR3 totals 17 residues. The CDR3 DNA reads TGTGCCAGCAGTGAAGCGCTCGGACAGGGGGCGTCAGGGGAGCTGTTTTTT. Amino acids: CASSEALGQGASGELFF.

The rearrangement joins TRBV30 to TRBJ2-1; D unclear. CDR3 length: 15 residues. The germline CDR1 and CDR2 sequences are GTSNPN and SVGIG (reference sequence). V lost 2 bases and J 5 bases, leaving 16 bases between the germline ends. The CDR3 nucleotides are TGTGCCTGGAGTCCTTTAGTGGGTTCTCACAATGAGCAGTTCTTC. Protein product: CAWSPLVGSHNEQFF.

The rearrangement joins TRBV5-1 to TRBJ2-3; D is undetermined. CDR1 is SGHRS and CDR2 is YFSETQ in the germline V gene. Trimming left V 3 bases short and J 2 bases short, with 10 bases between. This CDR3 has 14 residues. The CDR3 loop reads CASSSQIPTDTQYF. The CDR3 DNA follows: TGCGCCAGCAGCTCCCAGATCCCCACAGATACGCAGTATTTT.

The chain employs TRBV7-9 and TRBJ1-2; unclear D gene. The CDR3 consists of 14 residues. The V end lost 2 bases, the J end lost 4 bases, and 11 bases lay between the germline ends. Germline V CDR1 and CDR2: SEHNR, FQNEAQ (reference sequence). This chain's CDR3 is CASSLSDVRYGYTF. CDR3 DNA: TGTGCCAGCAGCTTATCGGACGTCCGCTATGGCTACACCTTC.

This chain links TRBV30 with TRBJ2-1; D is ambiguous. Germline V gives CDR1 GTSNPN, CDR2 SVGIG (reference sequence). V was trimmed by 7 bases and J by 0 bases, leaving 13 bases between them. The CDR3 contains 14 residues. The DNA for the CDR3 is TGTGCCTCTACAATCAGGAGCTCCTACAATGAGCAGTTCTTC. It encodes CASTIRSSYNEQFF.